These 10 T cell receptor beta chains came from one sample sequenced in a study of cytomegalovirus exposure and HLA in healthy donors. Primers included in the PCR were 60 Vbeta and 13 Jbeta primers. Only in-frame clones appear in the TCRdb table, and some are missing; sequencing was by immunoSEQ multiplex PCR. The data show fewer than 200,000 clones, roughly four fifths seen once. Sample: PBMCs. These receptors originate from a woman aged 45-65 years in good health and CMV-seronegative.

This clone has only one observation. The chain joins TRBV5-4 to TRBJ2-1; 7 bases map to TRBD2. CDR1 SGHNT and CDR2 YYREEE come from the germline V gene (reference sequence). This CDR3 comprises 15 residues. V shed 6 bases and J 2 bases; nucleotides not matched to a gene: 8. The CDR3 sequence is CASTTDGTTYNEQFF. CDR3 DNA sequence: TGTGCCAGCACCACGGACGGGACTACCTACAATGAGCAGTTCTTC.

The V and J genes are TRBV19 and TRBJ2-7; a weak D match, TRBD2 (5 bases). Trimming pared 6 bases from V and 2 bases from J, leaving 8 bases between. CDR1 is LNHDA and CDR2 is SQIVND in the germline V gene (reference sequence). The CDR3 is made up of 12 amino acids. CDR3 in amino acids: CASSGVTYEQYF. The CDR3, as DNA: TGTGCCAGTAGCGGGGTAACCTACGAGCAGTACTTC.

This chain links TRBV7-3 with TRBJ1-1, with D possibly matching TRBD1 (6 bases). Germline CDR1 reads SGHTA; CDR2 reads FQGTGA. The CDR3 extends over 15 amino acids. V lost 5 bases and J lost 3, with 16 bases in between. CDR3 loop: CASSPPPGADTEAFF. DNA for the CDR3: TGTGCCAGCAGCCCACCCCCAGGGGCGGACACTGAAGCTTTCTTT.

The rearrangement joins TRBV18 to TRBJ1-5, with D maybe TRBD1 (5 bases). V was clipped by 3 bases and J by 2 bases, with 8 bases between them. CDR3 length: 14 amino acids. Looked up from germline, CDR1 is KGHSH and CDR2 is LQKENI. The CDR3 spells CASSPWGGNQPQHF. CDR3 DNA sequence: TGTGCCAGCTCACCTTGGGGGGGCAATCAGCCCCAGCATTTT.

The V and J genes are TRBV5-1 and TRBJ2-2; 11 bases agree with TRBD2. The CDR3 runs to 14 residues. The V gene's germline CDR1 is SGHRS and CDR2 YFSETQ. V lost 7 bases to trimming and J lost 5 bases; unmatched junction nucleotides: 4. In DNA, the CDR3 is TGCGCCAGCGCGACTAGCGGGGAAACCGGGGAGCTGTTTTTT. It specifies CASATSGETGELFF.

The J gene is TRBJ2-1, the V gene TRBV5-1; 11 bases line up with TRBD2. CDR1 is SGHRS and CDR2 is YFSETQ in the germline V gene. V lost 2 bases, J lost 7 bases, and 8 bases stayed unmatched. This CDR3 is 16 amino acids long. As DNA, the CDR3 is TGCGCCAGCAGCTTTCTCCTAGCGGGAGGAACAAATGAGCAGTTCTTC. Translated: CASSFLLAGGTNEQFF.

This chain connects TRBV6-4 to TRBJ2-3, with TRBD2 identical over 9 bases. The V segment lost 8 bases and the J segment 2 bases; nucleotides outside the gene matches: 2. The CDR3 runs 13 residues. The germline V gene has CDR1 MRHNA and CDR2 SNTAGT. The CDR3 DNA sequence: TGTGCCAGCGCGGGGGGGGTCACAGATACGCAGTATTTT. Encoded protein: CASAGGVTDTQYF.

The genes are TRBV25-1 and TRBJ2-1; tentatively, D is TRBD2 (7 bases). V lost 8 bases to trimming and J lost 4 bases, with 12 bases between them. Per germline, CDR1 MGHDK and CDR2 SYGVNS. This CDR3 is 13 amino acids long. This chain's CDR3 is CASQRDTYNEQFF. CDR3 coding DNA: TGTGCCAGCCAGCGGGACACTTACAATGAGCAGTTCTTC.

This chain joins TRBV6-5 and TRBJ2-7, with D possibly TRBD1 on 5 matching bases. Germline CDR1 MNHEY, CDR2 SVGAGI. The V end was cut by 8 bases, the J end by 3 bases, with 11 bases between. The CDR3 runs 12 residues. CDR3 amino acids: CASRRQNYEQYF. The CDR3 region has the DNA TGTGCCAGCCGCAGACAGAACTACGAGCAGTACTTC.

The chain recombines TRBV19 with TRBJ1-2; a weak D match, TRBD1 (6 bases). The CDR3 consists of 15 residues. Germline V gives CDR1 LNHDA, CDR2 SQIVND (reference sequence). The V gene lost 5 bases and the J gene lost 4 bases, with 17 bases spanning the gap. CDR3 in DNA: TGTGCCAGTAGTTTCCAGACAGGTCTGGGCTATGGCTACACCTTC. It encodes CASSFQTGLGYGYTF. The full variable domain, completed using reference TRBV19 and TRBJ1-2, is DGGITQSPKYLFRKEGQNVTLSCEQNLNHDAMYWYRQDPGQGLRLIYYSQIVNDFQKGDIAEGYSVSREKKESFPLTVTSAQKNPTAFYLCASSFQTGLGYGYTFGSGTRLTVV.